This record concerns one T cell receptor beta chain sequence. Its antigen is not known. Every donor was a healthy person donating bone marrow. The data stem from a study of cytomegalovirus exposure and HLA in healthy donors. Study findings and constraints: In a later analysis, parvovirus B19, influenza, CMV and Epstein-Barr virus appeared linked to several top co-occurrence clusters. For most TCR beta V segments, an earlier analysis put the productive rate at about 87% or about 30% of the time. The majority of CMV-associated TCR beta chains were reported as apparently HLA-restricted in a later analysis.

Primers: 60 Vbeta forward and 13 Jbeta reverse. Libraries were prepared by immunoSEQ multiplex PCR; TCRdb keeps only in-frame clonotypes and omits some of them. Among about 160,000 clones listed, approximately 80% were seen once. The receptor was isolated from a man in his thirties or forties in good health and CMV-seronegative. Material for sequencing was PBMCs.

DNA of the CDR3: TGCGCCAGCAGCTCGGGTCATGGAGATACGCAGTATTTT. Translation: CASSSGHGDTQYF. The rearrangement uses TRBV5-1 and TRBJ2-3; unclear D gene. The germline gives CDR1 SGHRS, CDR2 YFSETQ. This CDR3 has 13 residues. V lost 3 bases and J 5 bases, leaving 10 bases between the germline ends.